This TCR beta chain was captured in a study of response to subunit inactivated influenza vaccine. Study results and caveats: With each seasonal influenza vaccination, the authors suggested, few new T cells are recruited.

TCRdb reanalysed the RT-PCR reads using MiXCR and keeps one entry per CDR3 protein. The repertoire holds 650,000 to 800,000 distinct CDR3 sequences, with around 13% as singletons. This clonotype was seen a few times. The target antigen is unknown. The sequence derives from a man aged 45-60 years who received an inactivated influenza vaccine. Sequenced material: PBMCs from blood, taken 14 to 15 days before vaccination.

CDR3 sequence reads: CASSARGFGYGYTF. DNA for the CDR3: TGTGCCAGCAGCGCCAGAGGGTTCGGCTATGGCTACACCTTC. The genes are TRBV9 and TRBJ1-2; no clear D gene. Germline V gene data show CDR1 as SGDLS and CDR2 as YYNGEE. This CDR3 has 14 amino acids. The germline V and J ends were trimmed by 3 bases and 4 bases, with 13 bases remaining between them.